These 9 T cell receptor beta chains were sequenced from one sample in a study of Ad26.COV2.S vaccination and SARS-CoV-2 variants. The table came from immunoSEQ multiplex PCR; TCRdb's copy has only in-frame clones and leaves some out. This sample has over 450,000 clones, with roughly nine tenths found just once. Treatment reported: 19 received Ad26.COV2.S at low or high dose, single or two shots; five or six received placebo; per-sample allocation not given. At day 63 after the first vaccine or placebo injection, samples were drawn. The starting material was peripheral blood, obtained in a trial of Ad26.COV2.S vaccine versus placebo. These receptor sequences come from a person aged 18-65 years who received the Ad26.COV2.S COVID-19 vaccine or a placebo.

V gene TRBV3-1 (or the pseudogene TRBV3-2) combines with J gene TRBJ1-2; TRBD1 matches 9 bases. The CDR3 runs 16 residues. Germline V gene sequence: CDR1 LGHDT, CDR2 YNNKEL (reference sequence). The V segment lost 4 bases and the J segment 2 bases; nucleotides outside the gene matches: 8. The CDR3, as DNA: TGTGCCAGCAGCCCCTATGGGGACAGGGTGAACTATGGCTACACCTTC. This sequence encodes CASSPYGDRVNYGYTF.

The count of this clone is one. This sequence joins TRBV5-1 and TRBJ2-1; D is uncertain. The V end lost 2 bases, the J end lost 7 bases, and 4 bases lay between the germline ends. The germline CDR1 and CDR2 sequences are SGHRS and YFSETQ. The CDR3 totals 11 residues. CDR3 protein: CASSFLNEQFF. CDR3 sequence (DNA): TGCGCCAGCAGCTTTTTGAATGAGCAGTTCTTC.

The CDR3 nucleotides are TGTGCCAGCAGCTTGACTAGCGGGAGTGGTAATGAGCAGTTCTTC. Amino acid sequence: CASSLTSGSGNEQFF. The chain recombines TRBV7-3 with TRBJ2-1; TRBD2 matches at 12 bases. The CDR3 covers 15 residues. J lost 7 bases, V lost 3 bases, and 4 bases had no gene match. Germline lookup yields CDR1 SGHTA and CDR2 FQGTGA. The full variable domain, completed using reference TRBV7-3 and TRBJ2-1, is GAGVSQTPSNKVTEKGKYVELRCDPISGHTALYWYRQSLGQGPEFLIYFQGTGAADDSGLPNDRFFAVRPEGSVSTLKIQRTERGDSAVYLCASSLTSGSGNEQFFGPGTRLTVL.

The chain couples TRBV5-1 to TRBJ2-1, with D uncertain. The CDR3 extends over 12 amino acids. From germline, CDR1 is SGHRS and CDR2 YFSETQ. Trimming left V 4 bases short and J 6 bases short, with 8 bases between. CDR3 protein: CASSLTINEQFF. The CDR3 nucleotides read TGCGCCAGCAGCCTCACAATCAATGAGCAGTTCTTC.

The CDR3 DNA sequence: TGTGCCAGCAGCTCCGCGAAGGCCTACAATGAGCAGTTCTTC. This codes for CASSSAKAYNEQFF. The genes are TRBV5-8 and TRBJ2-1; D gene ambiguous. Between the trimmed V and J ends, which lost 3 bases and 2 bases, there was a span of 9 bases. Germline loops: CDR1 SGHTS, CDR2 YDEGEE. This CDR3 has 14 amino acids.

The genes are TRBV27 and TRBJ1-2; tentatively, D is TRBD1 (6 bases). V was clipped by 5 bases and J by 8 bases, with 15 bases between them. There are 13 residues in the CDR3. CDR1 MNHEY and CDR2 SMNVEV come from the germline V gene (reference sequence). CDR3: CASSPQTGWGYTF. The CDR3 region has the DNA TGTGCCAGCAGTCCCCAAACAGGGTGGGGCTACACCTTC.

The chain recombines TRBV29-1 with TRBJ2-2; perhaps TRBD2 as D (6 bases). V was pared by 0 bases and J by 4 bases, with 18 bases between. The CDR3 runs to 17 residues. Germline CDR1 SQVTM, CDR2 ANQGSEA. CDR3 DNA: TGCAGCGTTGAAGAGAGCCCAGGGAGGCGTGGCACCGGGGAGCTGTTTTTT. Translation: CSVEESPGRRGTGELFF.

This chain uses TRBV7-2 with TRBJ2-5; 8 bases are a match to TRBD2. The length of the CDR3 is 14 residues. J gave up 2 bases and V 7 bases, and 6 bases lay outside the gene matches. Germline V gene sequence: CDR1 SGHTA, CDR2 FQGNSA. CDR3 sequence reads: CASMAGGFQETQYF. The CDR3 DNA reads TGTGCCAGCATGGCGGGGGGATTTCAAGAGACCCAGTACTTC. The whole variable domain, remainder taken from reference TRBV7-2 and TRBJ2-5, is GAGVSQSPSNKVTEKGKDVELRCDPISGHTALYWYRQSLGQGLEFLIYFQGNSAPDKSGLPSDRFSAERTGGSVSTLTIQRTQQEDSAVYLCASMAGGFQETQYFGPGTRLLVL.

Here the CDR3 reads CASSQRHPDQPQHF. CDR3 DNA: TGTGCCAGCAGTCAACGGCACCCCGATCAGCCCCAGCATTTT. This sequence joins TRBV7-2 and TRBJ1-5; D is unclear. The germline V and J ends were trimmed by 6 bases and 5 bases, with 14 bases remaining between them. Germline CDR1 and CDR2: SGHTA and FQGNSA. This CDR3 has 14 residues.